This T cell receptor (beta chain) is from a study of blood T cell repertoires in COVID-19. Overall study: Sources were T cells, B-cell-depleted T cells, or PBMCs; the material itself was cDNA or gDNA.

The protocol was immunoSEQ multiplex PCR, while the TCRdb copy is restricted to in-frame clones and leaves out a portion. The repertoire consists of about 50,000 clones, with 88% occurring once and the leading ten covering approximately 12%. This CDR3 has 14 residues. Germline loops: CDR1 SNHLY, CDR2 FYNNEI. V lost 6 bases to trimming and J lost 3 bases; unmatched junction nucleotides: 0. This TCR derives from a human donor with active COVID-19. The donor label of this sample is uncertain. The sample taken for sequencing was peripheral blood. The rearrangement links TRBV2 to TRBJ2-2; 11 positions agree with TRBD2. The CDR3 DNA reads TGTGCCAGCAGGGGACTAGCGGACACCGGGGAGCTGTTTTTT. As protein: CASRGLADTGELFF.